Following are 25 T cell receptor beta chains from one sample sequenced in a study of molecular identifiers for immune sequencing clone quantification. TCRdb passed the PCR reads through MiXCR, listing each CDR3 protein once. The table lists about 640,000 distinct CDR3 sequences, approximately 20% of them singletons. Sequenced material: naive CD8+ T cells from blood, with Jurkat cell RNA spiked in. Subset described: FACS-sorted CD8+CD4-CCR7+CD45RA+ naive T cells. The receptors shown here come from a human donor in good health. Some libraries in this study had Jurkat cell RNA spiked in.

This clonotype came up many times. The chain employs TRBV6-5 and TRBJ1-5; maybe TRBD1 (6 bases). This CDR3 contains 15 residues. Germline CDR1 MNHEY, CDR2 SVGAGI. V was clipped by 6 bases and J by 4 bases, with 16 bases between them. The CDR3 is CASSPTGRVNQPQHF. DNA for the CDR3: TGTGCCAGCAGCCCCACAGGGAGAGTTAATCAGCCCCAGCATTTT.

The chain links TRBV4-3 to TRBJ2-7, with D perhaps assigned TRBD1 or TRBD2 (6 bases each). Deletions cut 0 bases from V and 4 bases from J, with 13 bases between. The CDR3 consists of 15 residues. Germline V gene sequence: CDR1 LGHNA, CDR2 YSLEER. CDR3 nucleotides: TGCGCCAGCAGCCAAGACGCGGGACAATCTTACGAGCAGTACTTC. It specifies CASSQDAGQSYEQYF.

This clonotype was recorded many times. The gene calls are TRBV4-1 and TRBJ2-7; D remains ambiguous. V lost 5 bases, J lost 0 bases, and 14 bases lay in between. The CDR3 contains 15 residues. The germline V gene has CDR1 MGHRA and CDR2 YSYEKL. DNA of the CDR3: TGCGCCAGCAGCGAGGCACCCTATAGCTCCTACGAGCAGTACTTC. Amino acid sequence: CASSEAPYSSYEQYF.

The count of this clonotype is one. V is TRBV2 and J is TRBJ2-5, with TRBD2 matching over 15 bases. V lost 8 bases to trimming and J lost 4 bases; unmatched junction nucleotides: 8. CDR1 is SNHLY, CDR2 FYNNEI, per germline. The CDR3 contains 16 residues. For the CDR3, the DNA is TGTGCCAGCCGCAGGACTAGCGGGAGGGCGGTAGAGACCCAGTACTTC. Its protein product is CASRRTSGRAVETQYF.

A word on this clonotype: This may be a read error: a much more frequent sequence differs by one nucleotide. The chain has TRBV2 and TRBJ2-1; D is unclear. Trimming took off 3 bases at V and 7 bases at J, with 13 bases between the two ends. The germline gives CDR1 SNHLY, CDR2 FYNNEI. This CDR3 is built from 14 residues. The CDR3 loop reads CASSDSLRSNEQFF. The CDR3 coding sequence is TGTGCCAGCAGTGACTCCTTACGGTCGAATGAGCAGTTCTTC.

This clonotype was seen a handful of times. The chain couples TRBV2 to TRBJ2-7, with 13 bases identical to TRBD2. The germline V gene has CDR1 SNHLY and CDR2 FYNNEI. J lost 5 bases, V lost 5 bases, and 6 bases had no gene match. This CDR3 has 15 amino acids. This CDR3 is CASSRGGLAGNEQYF. The CDR3 DNA follows: TGTGCCAGCAGTCGAGGGGGACTAGCGGGAAACGAGCAGTACTTC.

In its sample, this clonotype was seen many times. The chain joins TRBV6-5 to TRBJ1-2; 7 nucleotides line up with TRBD1. Germline V lookup: CDR1 MNHEY, CDR2 SVGAGI. This CDR3 comprises 16 residues. With 5 bases clipped from V and 6 bases from J, the junction kept 15 bases outside the gene matches. The CDR3 loop reads CASSKTFFGTVDGYTF. In nucleotides, the CDR3 is TGTGCCAGCAGTAAAACCTTTTTTGGGACAGTTGATGGCTACACCTTC.

V gene TRBV9 combines with J gene TRBJ2-5, with 9 bases aligning to TRBD2. Germline-derived CDR1 and CDR2 are SGDLS and YYNGEE. V lost 5 bases and J lost 8; bases outside the gene matches: 16. The CDR3 is 16 residues long. CDR3 sequence reads: CASSDTGTSTIGTQYF. The CDR3 bases are TGTGCCAGCAGTGATACCGGGACTAGCACCATTGGCACCCAGTACTTC.

J is TRBJ2-3 and V is TRBV29-1; perhaps D is TRBD1 or TRBD2 (5 bases each). V lost 4 bases to trimming and J lost 0 bases, with 17 bases between them. Germline V gene sequence: CDR1 SQVTM, CDR2 ANQGSEA. This CDR3 is built from 16 residues. In DNA form, the CDR3 reads TGCAGCGTTGGAGGTAGCAGGGAGCCCAGCACAGATACGCAGTATTTT. Residues: CSVGGSREPSTDTQYF.

Ten or more counts support this clonotype. The chain links TRBV12-3 or TRBV12-4 to TRBJ2-6; tentative D call: TRBD2 (5 bases). This CDR3 comprises 13 residues. Trimming shortened V by 7 bases and J by 4 bases, and 8 bases separated the two germline ends. The CDR3: CASTEGGANVLTF. CDR3 bases: TGTGCCAGCACTGAGGGCGGGGCCAACGTCCTGACTTTC.

This clonotype was seen ten or more times. The chain carries TRBV9 and TRBJ2-5; D is unresolved. Trimming cost V 4 bases and J 5 bases, with 21 bases left between them. Per germline, CDR1 SGDLS and CDR2 YYNGEE. The CDR3 is 16 residues long. The CDR3 nucleotides are TGTGCCAGCAGCCCCCCGGAGAGCAGAGGATTGGAGACCCAGTACTTC. It yields the protein CASSPPESRGLETQYF.

This clonotype occurred a few times. The chain uses TRBV28 and TRBJ1-1, with 11 bases fitting TRBD1. This CDR3 spans 16 amino acids. The trim removed 5 bases at V and 4 bases at J, leaving 9 bases unmatched. In germline, CDR1 is MDHEN, CDR2 SYDVKM. The CDR3 sequence is CASSQGTGGVGTEAFF. The CDR3, as DNA: TGTGCCAGCAGTCAAGGGACAGGGGGGGTTGGCACTGAAGCTTTCTTT.

As for this clonotype: One end of the junction is discordant with germline, which a read error may explain. This chain joins TRBV10-3 and TRBJ2-1; 8 positions agree with TRBD1. This CDR3 has 17 residues. Germline V gene lookup returns CDR1 ENHRY and CDR2 SYGVKD. CDR3 in amino acids: CTISGFGQGALVDEQFF. For the CDR3, the DNA is TGTACCATCAGTGGATTCGGTCAGGGGGCCCTTGTAGATGAGCAGTTCTTC.

The chain joins TRBV12-3 or TRBV12-4 to TRBJ2-5, with D possibly called TRBD1 or TRBD2 (6 bases each). The CDR3 extends over 15 amino acids. Between the trimmed V and J ends, which lost 3 bases and 5 bases, there was a span of 16 bases. The chain's CDR3 is CASSLGARGGETQYF. In nucleotides, the CDR3 is TGTGCCAGCAGTTTGGGGGCAAGAGGAGGGGAGACCCAGTACTTC.

This clonotype was recorded many times. The chain employs TRBV6-2 or TRBV6-3 and TRBJ1-5, with D unresolved. Germline values: CDR1 MNHEY, CDR2 SVGEGT. The CDR3 is 15 residues long. The V gene lost 5 bases and the J gene lost 2 bases, with 13 bases spanning the gap. CDR3 bases: TGTGCCAGCAGTAGCTACACCTATGGCAATCAGCCCCAGCATTTT. Its translation is CASSSYTYGNQPQHF.

This clonotype has a count of ten or more. V and J are TRBV5-4 and TRBJ2-3, with a possible D match to TRBD1 (6 bases). V shed 3 bases and J shed 2 bases, with 13 bases lying between them. Germline lookup yields CDR1 SGHNT and CDR2 YYREEE (reference sequence). The CDR3 is made up of 15 amino acids. The CDR3 here is CASSSQGWYTDTQYF. DNA for the CDR3: TGTGCCAGCAGCTCGCAGGGGTGGTACACAGATACGCAGTATTTT.

This clonotype was observed at least ten times. The chain links TRBV6-1 to TRBJ2-3; 8 nucleotides line up with TRBD2. V shed 2 bases, J shed 0 bases, and the junction held 4 bases outside the gene matches. This CDR3 is 16 amino acids long. The germline V gene encodes CDR1 MNHNS and CDR2 SASEGT. For the CDR3, the DNA is TGTGCCAGCAGTGAATTCGGCGGGGGGAGCACAGATACGCAGTATTTT. Amino acids: CASSEFGGGSTDTQYF.

A word on this clonotype: At one of its ends the junction is not consistent with the germline gene, which may arise from a read error. The V call is TRBV7-9, the J call TRBJ1-4, with unresolved D. Germline V CDR1 and CDR2: SEHNR, FQNEAQ (reference sequence). The CDR3 has 15 amino acids. CDR3 coding DNA: TGTGCCAGCAGCTTCACGGACTGGGGAAATGAAGAACTGTTGTTT. Encoded protein: CASSFTDWGNEELLF.

Comment on this clonotype: This may stem from a read error, because a much larger clone lies one nucleotide away. The V call is TRBV5-4, the J call TRBJ2-7; 7 bases fit TRBD2. J gave up 5 bases and V 7 bases, and 12 bases lay outside the gene matches. CDR1 is SGHNT, CDR2 YYREEE, per germline (reference sequence). The CDR3 loop spans 14 amino acids. The CDR3 DNA reads TGTGCCAGCGGCGGGGGACTGGCCCCCAACGAGCAGTACTTC. The encoded protein is CASGGGLAPNEQYF. The variable domain in full, with the rest retrieved from reference TRBV5-4 and TRBJ2-7, is ETGVTQSPTHLIKTRGQQVTLRCSSQSGHNTVSWYQQALGQGPQFIFQYYREEENGRGNFPPRFSGLQFPNYSSELNVNALELDDSALYLCASGGGLAPNEQYFGPGTRLTVT.

A note on this clonotype: It may be a read error: a sequence one base away is much more abundant. V usage is TRBV29-1 and J usage is TRBJ2-2; tentatively, D is TRBD2 (5 bases). This CDR3 has 15 amino acids. Germline V gives CDR1 SQVTM, CDR2 ANQGSEA. The CDR3 loop reads CSVEAGDSNTGELVF. DNA for the CDR3: TGCAGCGTTGAAGCTGGTGATTCGAACACCGGGGAGCTGGTTTTT.

This clonotype was recorded many times. The chain uses TRBV19 and TRBJ1-3, with D unclear. From germline, CDR1 is LNHDA and CDR2 SQIVND (reference sequence). Trimming left V 3 bases short and J 2 bases short, with 11 bases between. The CDR3 consists of 15 residues. The CDR3 DNA sequence: TGTGCCAGTAGTATCCCAGGCGGGCCTGGAAACACCATATATTTT. It translates to CASSIPGGPGNTIYF.

In the case of this clonotype: This may stem from a read error, because a much larger clone lies one nucleotide away. The chain has TRBV5-3 and TRBJ2-3; D perhaps matches TRBD1 (6 bases). TRBV5-3 has ORF status, its function being uncertain. The length of the CDR3 is 17 residues. This chain's CDR3 is CASSFGVGGIPTDTQYF. CDR3 in DNA: TGTGCCAGCAGCTTTGGAGTAGGGGGTATTCCCACAGATACGCAGTATTTT.

This clonotype was seen repeatedly, ten times or more. CDR3 sequence reads: CASSPLAGKSTDTQYF. In DNA, the CDR3 is TGTGCCAGCAGTCCCTTGGCGGGAAAGAGCACAGATACGCAGTATTTT. The gene calls are TRBV6-2 or TRBV6-3 and TRBJ2-3, with D possibly TRBD2 on 6 matching bases. This CDR3 comprises 16 residues. The V end lost 5 bases, the J end lost 0 bases, and 15 bases lay between the germline ends. The germline CDR1 and CDR2 sequences are MNHEY and SVGEGT.

This clonotype was seen a handful of times. This chain uses TRBV4-1 with TRBJ2-5; no clear D. V lost 2 bases, J lost 2 bases, and 12 bases lay in between. The CDR3 runs 15 residues. Germline CDR1 reads MGHRA; CDR2 reads YSYEKL. DNA of the CDR3: TGCGCCAGCAGCCAAAGCATCGGAAAGCAAGAGACCCAGTACTTC. Translated, it gives CASSQSIGKQETQYF.

This clonotype was counted ten times or more. The CDR3 reads CAWSVALDEQFF. CDR3 nucleotide sequence: TGTGCCTGGAGTGTAGCTCTAGATGAGCAGTTCTTC. The chain links TRBV30 to TRBJ2-1; D remains ambiguous. The germline CDR1 and CDR2 sequences are GTSNPN and SVGIG (reference sequence). The V and J ends lost 0 bases and 8 bases respectively, with 8 bases between them. The CDR3 totals 12 residues.